The entry that follows covers one T cell receptor beta chain sequence. This clonotype was observed a handful of times. Its antigen is still unknown. It has no much larger one-base neighbor in the sample; base qualities were not kept. CDR1 and CDR2 are read off the germline V gene as MDHEN and SYDVKM. V lost 6 bases and J lost 4 bases, and the count of bases not matched to a germline gene is 10. The CDR3, from cysteine to phenylalanine, totals 15 residues. The entry retains the CDR3 DNA only, 45 bases that are in frame from base 1. The data are from a study of blood T cells in healthy people across ages (dated by TCRdb to the mid-2010s). About the investigation overall: In model experiments, roughly one uniquely barcoded TCR beta cDNA molecule per two T cells was captured by template switching. Donors were grouped into four age groups: young (average roughly 16 years), middle-aged (less than 40), aged (around 66) and long-lived (82). To avoid experimental bias, donors of different ages were spread randomly across the sequencing lanes. To track age-related changes in TCR beta repertoire diversity, the study relied on deep sequencing normalized with unique cDNA molecular identifiers. The study analyzed two additional independent replicas of 1 million unique cDNA reads from the same blood draw for two donors, one aged 18 to 29 and one aged 80 or older.

The donors were 40 or so Caucasian individuals from Russia, aged 6 to 90 years, who were systemically healthy. Each donor gave about 9.7 milliliters of peripheral blood, drawn into EDTA-treated Vacutainer tubes. Ficoll-Paque density-gradient centrifugation was used to isolate PBMCs, with at least 7 million obtained per sample. Trizol reagent was used to extract total RNA from PBMCs, with at least 5.5 micrograms per sample. Naive CD45RAhigh/CD27high T cell percentages were measured by flow cytometry on a PBMC aliquot from every donor. Library creation used 5' RACE. Sequencing relied on an Illumina HiSeq 2500. A second PCR of roughly 6 to 11 cycles was run with a J-beta primer mix and a sample-barcoded 5' primer. A unique molecular identifier was introduced onto each TCR beta cDNA molecule by a template-switch 5' adaptor carrying 12 random nucleotides. Each sample yielded at least 3 million CDR3-containing paired-end reads. First-strand cDNA synthesis was performed from all RNA using the Mint cDNA synthesis kit, with priming by a TRBC-specific oligonucleotide. All cDNA was treated with uracil-DNA glycosylase and then went through a first 18-cycle PCR with the universal primers M1SS and BC2_uni_R. Processing in the source paper ran as follows. Each sample was normalized by randomly selecting 1 million high-quality reads, each carrying a distinct molecular identifier. Instead of being binned into consensus sequences, reads with shared molecular identifiers were discarded. MiTCR, run with a Q25 quality threshold and the strictest error-elimination algorithm, handled CDR3 identification, clonotype clustering and error correction. A nonparametric unseen species model using Euler transformation provided a lower-bound estimate of total TCR beta diversity. TCRdb passed the public sequencing reads through fastp at Q25 and MiXCR, retaining productive beta sequences. Rows are unified per CDR3 protein, each entry keeping the most common DNA and genes. These V and J calls are TCRdb output, not the study's own analysis. This sample is represented by roughly 1.7 million distinct CDR3 sequences; around 36% of them were singletons. Approximately 11% of the sample comes from the top ten.

What the authors observed across the whole study: A strong correlation was found between observed TCR beta diversity and the percentage of naive T cells measured by flow cytometry. Compared with the aged group, the long-lived group had more naive CD4+ T cells, fewer expanded clones and increased TCR diversity, a pattern suggesting age selection. The CMV infection status of donors was not known, potentially confounding age-related changes in expanded clonotypes. Observed TCR beta diversity per million T cells fell roughly linearly with age, and a significant reduction was already apparent by age around 40. Because profiling used bulk unsorted PBMCs, naive and antigen-experienced compartments could not be compared conclusively. Total diversity estimates from one million sequenced T cells were considered lower bounds and underestimates.

This clonotype was obtained from a woman aged 25 to 45 in good health. Here the chain combines TRBV28 and TRBJ2-3; TRBD2 aligns with 7 central bases. The material sequenced was blood. The CDR3 sequence is CASRDDGLVADTQYF. The sequenced DNA: TGTGCCAGCAGGGACGACGGACTAGTCGCAGATACGCAGTATTTT.